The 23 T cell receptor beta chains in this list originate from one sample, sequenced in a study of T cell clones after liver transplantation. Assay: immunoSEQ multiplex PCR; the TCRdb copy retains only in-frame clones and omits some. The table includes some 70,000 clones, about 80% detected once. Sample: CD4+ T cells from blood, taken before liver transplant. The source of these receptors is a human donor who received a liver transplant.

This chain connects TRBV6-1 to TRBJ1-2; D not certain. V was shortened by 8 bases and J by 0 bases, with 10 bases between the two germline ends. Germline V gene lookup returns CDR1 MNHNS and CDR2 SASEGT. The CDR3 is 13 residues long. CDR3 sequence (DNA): TGTGCCAGCGGCCTTGCCCCTAACTATGGCTACACCTTC. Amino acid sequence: CASGLAPNYGYTF.

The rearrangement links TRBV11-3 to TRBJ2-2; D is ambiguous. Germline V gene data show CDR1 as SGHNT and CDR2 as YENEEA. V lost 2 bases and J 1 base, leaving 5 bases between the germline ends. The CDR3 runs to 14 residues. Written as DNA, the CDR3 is TGTGCCAGCAGCTTATTTGGGAACACCGGGGAGCTGTTTTTT. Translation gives CASSLFGNTGELFF.

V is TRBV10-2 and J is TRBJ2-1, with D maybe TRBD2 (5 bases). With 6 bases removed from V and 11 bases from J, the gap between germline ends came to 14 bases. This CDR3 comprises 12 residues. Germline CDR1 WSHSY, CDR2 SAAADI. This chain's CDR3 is CASSLTSPQQFF. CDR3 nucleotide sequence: TGCGCCAGCAGCCTTACTAGTCCTCAGCAGTTCTTC.

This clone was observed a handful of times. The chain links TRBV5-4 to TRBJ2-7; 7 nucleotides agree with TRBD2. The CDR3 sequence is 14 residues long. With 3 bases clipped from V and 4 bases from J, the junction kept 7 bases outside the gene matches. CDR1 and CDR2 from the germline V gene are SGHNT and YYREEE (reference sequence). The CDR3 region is CASSWDYKVYEQYF. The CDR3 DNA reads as TGTGCCAGCAGCTGGGACTATAAGGTTTACGAGCAGTACTTC.

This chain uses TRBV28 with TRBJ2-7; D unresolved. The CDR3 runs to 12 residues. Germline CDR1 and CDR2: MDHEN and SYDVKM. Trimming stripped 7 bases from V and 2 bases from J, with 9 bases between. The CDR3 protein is CASKTGAYEQYF. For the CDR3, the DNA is TGTGCCAGCAAGACTGGTGCCTACGAGCAGTACTTC.

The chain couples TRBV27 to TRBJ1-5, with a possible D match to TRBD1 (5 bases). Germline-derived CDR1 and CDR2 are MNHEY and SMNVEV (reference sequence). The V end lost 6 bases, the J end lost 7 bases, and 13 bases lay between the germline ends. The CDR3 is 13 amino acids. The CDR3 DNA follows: TGTGCCAGCAGCTCAGGGTTCGACCAGCCCCAGCATTTT. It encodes CASSSGFDQPQHF.

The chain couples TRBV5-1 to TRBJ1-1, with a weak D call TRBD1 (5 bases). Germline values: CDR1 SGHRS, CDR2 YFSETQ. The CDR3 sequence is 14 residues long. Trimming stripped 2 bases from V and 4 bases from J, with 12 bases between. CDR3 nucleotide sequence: TGCGCCAGCAGCTTCGGTGGGGGTTCCACTGAAGCTTTCTTT. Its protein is CASSFGGGSTEAFF.

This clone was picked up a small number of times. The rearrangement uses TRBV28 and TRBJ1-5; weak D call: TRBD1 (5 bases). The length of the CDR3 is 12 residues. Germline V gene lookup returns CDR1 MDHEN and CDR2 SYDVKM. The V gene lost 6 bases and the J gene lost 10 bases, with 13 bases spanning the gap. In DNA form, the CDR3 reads TGTGCCAGCAGGTCGACAGTTGGTCCCCAGCATTTT. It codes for CASRSTVGPQHF.

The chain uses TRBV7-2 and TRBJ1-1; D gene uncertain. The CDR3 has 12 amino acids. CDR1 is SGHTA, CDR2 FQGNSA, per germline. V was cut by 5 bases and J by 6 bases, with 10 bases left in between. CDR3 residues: CASSRTYPEAFF. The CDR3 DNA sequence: TGTGCCAGCAGCCGAACCTACCCTGAAGCTTTCTTT.

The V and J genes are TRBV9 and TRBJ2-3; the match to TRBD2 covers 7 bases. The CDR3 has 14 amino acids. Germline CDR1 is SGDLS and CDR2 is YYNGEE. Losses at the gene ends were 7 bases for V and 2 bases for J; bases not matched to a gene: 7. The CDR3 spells CASGPSGNTDTQYF. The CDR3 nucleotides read TGTGCCAGCGGCCCCAGCGGGAACACAGATACGCAGTATTTT.

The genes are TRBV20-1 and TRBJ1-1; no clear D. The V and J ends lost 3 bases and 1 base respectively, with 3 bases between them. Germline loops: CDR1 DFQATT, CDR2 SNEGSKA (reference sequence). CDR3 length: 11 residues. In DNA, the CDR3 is TGCAGTGCTAGTAAGAACACTGAAGCTTTCTTT. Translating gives CSASKNTEAFF.

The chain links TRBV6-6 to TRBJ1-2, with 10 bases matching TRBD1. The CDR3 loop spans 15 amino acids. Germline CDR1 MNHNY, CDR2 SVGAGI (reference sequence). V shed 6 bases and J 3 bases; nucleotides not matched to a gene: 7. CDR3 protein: CASSQRTGGYYGYTF. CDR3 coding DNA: TGTGCCAGCAGCCAGAGGACAGGGGGATACTATGGCTACACCTTC.

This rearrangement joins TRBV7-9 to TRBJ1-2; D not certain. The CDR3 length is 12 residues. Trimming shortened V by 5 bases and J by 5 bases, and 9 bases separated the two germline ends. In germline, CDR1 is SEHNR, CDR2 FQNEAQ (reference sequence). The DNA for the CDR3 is TGTGCCAGCAGCCCGTCCGAATATGGCTACACCTTC. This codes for CASSPSEYGYTF.

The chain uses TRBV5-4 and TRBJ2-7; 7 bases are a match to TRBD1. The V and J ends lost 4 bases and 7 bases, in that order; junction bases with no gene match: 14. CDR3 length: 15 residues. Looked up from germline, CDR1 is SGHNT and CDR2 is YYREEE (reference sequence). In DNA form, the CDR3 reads TGTGCCAGCAGCGGTGGGACAGCGGAGTACGGGGAGCAGTACTTC. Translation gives CASSGGTAEYGEQYF.

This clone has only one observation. CDR3 DNA: TGTGCCAGCAGCCCGGGGGGAGGGAGGAGCTCCTACGAGCAGTACTTC. Translating it yields CASSPGGGRSSYEQYF. The J gene is TRBJ2-7, the V gene TRBV11-2; TRBD2 matches 7 bases. The J segment lost 0 bases and the V segment lost 5 bases, leaving 10 bases of the junction unmatched. CDR1 and CDR2 (germline): SGHAT, FQNNGV. This CDR3 has 16 residues.

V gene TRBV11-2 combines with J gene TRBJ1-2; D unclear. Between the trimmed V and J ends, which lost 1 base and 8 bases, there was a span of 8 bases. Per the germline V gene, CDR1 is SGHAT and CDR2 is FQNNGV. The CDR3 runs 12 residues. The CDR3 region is CASSLGVGGYTF. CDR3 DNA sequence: TGTGCCAGCAGCTTAGGGGTGGGAGGCTACACCTTC. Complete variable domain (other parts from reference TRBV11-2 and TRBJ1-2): EAGVAQSPRYKIIEKRQSVAFWCNPISGHATLYWYQQILGQGPKLLIQFQNNGVVDDSQLPKDRFSAERLKGVDSTLKIQPAKLEDSAVYLCASSLGVGGYTFGSGTRLTVV.

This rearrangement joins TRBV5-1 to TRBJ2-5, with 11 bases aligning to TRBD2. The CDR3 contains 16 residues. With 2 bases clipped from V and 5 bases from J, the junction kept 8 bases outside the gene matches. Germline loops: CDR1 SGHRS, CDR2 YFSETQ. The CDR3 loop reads CASSLLAGGVGETQYF. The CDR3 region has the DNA TGCGCCAGCAGCTTATTAGCGGGAGGGGTAGGTGAGACCCAGTACTTC.

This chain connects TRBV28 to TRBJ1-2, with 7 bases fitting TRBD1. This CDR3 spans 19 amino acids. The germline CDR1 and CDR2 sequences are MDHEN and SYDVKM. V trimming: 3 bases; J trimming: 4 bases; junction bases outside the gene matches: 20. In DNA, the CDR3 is TGTGCCAGCAGTTTTAGGGGCTTGGGAAGGGCTGGGACAGTCTATGGCTACACCTTC. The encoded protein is CASSFRGLGRAGTVYGYTF.

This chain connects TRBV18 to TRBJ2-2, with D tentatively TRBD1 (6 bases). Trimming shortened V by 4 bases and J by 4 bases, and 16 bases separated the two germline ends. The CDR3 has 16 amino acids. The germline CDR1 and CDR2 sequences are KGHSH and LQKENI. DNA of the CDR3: TGTGCCAGCTCACAAAATACAGGGAGAAGCACCGGGGAGCTGTTTTTT. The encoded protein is CASSQNTGRSTGELFF.

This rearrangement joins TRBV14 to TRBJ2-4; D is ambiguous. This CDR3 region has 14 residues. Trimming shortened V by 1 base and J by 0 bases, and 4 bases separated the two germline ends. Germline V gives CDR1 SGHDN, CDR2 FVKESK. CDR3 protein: CASSQGIAKNIQYF. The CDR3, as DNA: TGTGCCAGCAGCCAAGGCATAGCCAAAAACATTCAGTACTTC. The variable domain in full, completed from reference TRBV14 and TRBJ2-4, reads EAGVTQFPSHSVIEKGQTVTLRCDPISGHDNLYWYRRVMGKEIKFLLHFVKESKQDESGMPNNRFLAERTGGTYSTLKVQPAELEDSGVYFCASSQGIAKNIQYFGAGTRLSVL.

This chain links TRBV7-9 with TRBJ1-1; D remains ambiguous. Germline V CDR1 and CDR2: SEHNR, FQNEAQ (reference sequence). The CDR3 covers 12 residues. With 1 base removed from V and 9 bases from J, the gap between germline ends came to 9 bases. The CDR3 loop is CASSLEARQAFF. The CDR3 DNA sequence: TGTGCCAGCAGCTTAGAAGCCCGCCAAGCTTTCTTT. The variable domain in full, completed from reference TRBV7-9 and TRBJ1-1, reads DTGVSQNPRHKITKRGQNVTFRCDPISEHNRLYWYRQTLGQGPEFLTYFQNEAQLEKSRLLSDRFSAERPKGSFSTLEIQRTEQGDSAMYLCASSLEARQAFFGQGTRLTVV.

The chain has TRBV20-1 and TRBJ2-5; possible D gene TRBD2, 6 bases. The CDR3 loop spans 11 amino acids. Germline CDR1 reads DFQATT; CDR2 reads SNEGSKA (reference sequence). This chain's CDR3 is CSWDLKETQYF. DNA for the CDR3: TGCAGCTGGGACTTAAAAGAGACCCAGTACTTC.

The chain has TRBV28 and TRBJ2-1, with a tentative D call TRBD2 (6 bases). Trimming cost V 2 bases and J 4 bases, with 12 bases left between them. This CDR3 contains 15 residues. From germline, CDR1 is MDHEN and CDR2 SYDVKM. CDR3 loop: CASSLGGEGYNEQFF. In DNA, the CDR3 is TGTGCCAGCAGTTTAGGCGGGGAAGGATACAATGAGCAGTTCTTC.